A single sample gave rise to the 13 T cell receptor beta chains below, sequenced in a study of blood T cell repertoires in COVID-19. The table came from immunoSEQ multiplex PCR; TCRdb's copy has only in-frame clones and leaves some out. The profile shows fewer than 350,000 clones, approximately 83% of them singletons. Sequenced input: peripheral blood. The receptors were gathered from a woman aged 25-40 years who had recovered from COVID-19.

V and J are TRBV5-1 and TRBJ1-5, with 9 bases matching TRBD1. There are 15 residues in the CDR3. Germline V CDR1 and CDR2: SGHRS, YFSETQ. Trimming at V came to 4 bases and at J to 5 bases, leaving 7 bases not matched to a gene. The CDR3 loop is CASSLGTGSDQPQHF. The CDR3 DNA is TGCGCCAGCAGCCTTGGGACAGGGAGTGATCAGCCCCAGCATTTT.

The chain links TRBV5-6 to TRBJ2-7; a weak D match, TRBD2 (5 bases). CDR3 length equals 12 residues. The V end lost 4 bases, the J end lost 2 bases, and 7 bases lay between the germline ends. Looked up from germline, CDR1 is SGHDT and CDR2 is YYEEEE. In DNA form, the CDR3 reads TGTGCCAGCAGCGCACTAGCCTACGAGCAGTACTTC. The encoded protein is CASSALAYEQYF.

The chain recombines TRBV5-1 with TRBJ1-2; 8 bases line up with TRBD1. CDR1 and CDR2 (germline): SGHRS, YFSETQ. The CDR3 has 14 residues. Losses at the gene ends were 0 bases for V and 6 bases for J; bases not matched to a gene: 4. CDR3 bases: TGCGCCAGCAGCTTGGGACAGGGGCGCGATGGCTACACCTTC. It encodes CASSLGQGRDGYTF.

The J gene is TRBJ1-4, the V gene TRBV27, with 8 bases aligning to TRBD1. The V gene's germline CDR1 is MNHEY and CDR2 SMNVEV (reference sequence). The CDR3 length is 14 residues. J gave up 3 bases and V 8 bases, and 5 bases lay outside the gene matches. Written as DNA, the CDR3 is TGTGCCAGCGCCGACAGGGGTGCTAATGAAAAACTGTTTTTT. Encoded protein: CASADRGANEKLFF.

This sequence joins TRBV6-5 and TRBJ1-3; no clear D gene. CDR3 length equals 13 residues. Trimming removed 7 bases from V and 0 bases from J, with 7 bases in between. Germline CDR1 and CDR2: MNHEY and SVGAGI. CDR3 in amino acids: CASTVHSGNTIYF. The CDR3 DNA is TGTGCCAGCACGGTCCACTCTGGAAACACCATATATTTT.

The chain couples TRBV6-5 to TRBJ1-5, with D possibly TRBD1 on 5 matching bases. CDR1 MNHEY and CDR2 SVGAGI come from the germline V gene. Trimming removed 0 bases from V and 0 bases from J, with 9 bases in between. There are 16 residues in the CDR3. The CDR3 coding sequence is TGTGCCAGCAGTTACTCGGGGCCGGCTAGCAATCAGCCCCAGCATTTT. Protein: CASSYSGPASNQPQHF.

J is TRBJ2-5 and V is TRBV12-3 or TRBV12-4; TRBD2 matches 7 bases. With V trimmed by 4 bases and J by 5 bases, 4 bases remained unmatched. The CDR3 covers 13 residues. CDR3: CASSWEGGETQYF. The CDR3 coding sequence is TGTGCCAGCAGTTGGGAGGGAGGGGAGACCCAGTACTTC.

Comment on this clone: One end of the junction does not line up with germline, which may come from a read error. The rearrangement uses TRBV28 and TRBJ1-5; TRBD1 matches 10 bases. CDR3 size: 12 residues. The germline V gene encodes CDR1 MDHEN and CDR2 SYDVKM. CDR3 nucleotide sequence: TGTGCCAGCAGTTCCCAGGGGACAGGGGCCGACTTT. This codes for CASSSQGTGADF.

This chain connects TRBV14 to TRBJ1-6, with D perhaps matching TRBD1 (6 bases). Trimming took 3 bases from V and 6 from J, leaving 15 bases between them. CDR1 and CDR2 from the germline V gene are SGHDN and FVKESK. The CDR3 totals 16 residues. The CDR3 spells CASSHRSGGPNSPLHF. The CDR3 DNA follows: TGTGCCAGCAGCCACCGCTCGGGGGGGCCTAATTCACCCCTCCACTTT.

The DNA for the CDR3 is TGTGCCAGCAGTTTGGGTAGCGGGGGCTGGGGGACCCAGTACTTC. It translates to CASSLGSGGWGTQYF. The chain carries TRBV27 and TRBJ2-5, with 9 positions matching TRBD2. Germline V CDR1 and CDR2: MNHEY, SMNVEV (reference sequence). CDR3 length equals 15 residues. Unmatched junction bases numbered 9, after V lost 3 bases and J lost 7 bases.

The rearrangement joins TRBV6-1 to TRBJ1-2; D is unclear. The CDR3 loop spans 13 amino acids. Trimming removed 3 bases at V and 0 bases at J, with 5 bases between. Looked up from germline, CDR1 is MNHNS and CDR2 is SASEGT. DNA of the CDR3: TGTGCCAGCAGTGAGTTAACTAACTATGGCTACACCTTC. It encodes CASSELTNYGYTF.

This clone was seen only once. The V and J genes are TRBV5-1 and TRBJ1-1; D ambiguous. CDR3 length: 15 amino acids. With 6 bases removed from V and 6 bases from J, the gap between germline ends came to 21 bases. Germline V lookup: CDR1 SGHRS, CDR2 YFSETQ. This chain's CDR3 is CASKSRESRRAEAFF. The CDR3 nucleotides are TGCGCCAGCAAGTCACGAGAGTCTAGGCGGGCTGAAGCTTTCTTT.

The chain recombines TRBV14 with TRBJ1-2; 7 bases fit TRBD1. The CDR3 totals 18 residues. Looked up from germline, CDR1 is SGHDN and CDR2 is FVKESK. Losses at the gene ends were 3 bases for V and 1 base for J; bases not matched to a gene: 14. The CDR3 DNA is TGTGCCAGCAGCCAGCCCGCCTCCGGGACAGAATTTAACTATGGCTACACCTTC. Translation gives CASSQPASGTEFNYGYTF.